Below are 32 T cell receptor beta chains sequenced from a single sample in a study of identifying expanded T cells in peripheral blood. Sequencing used immunoSEQ multiplex PCR; TCRdb keeps in-frame clones, though not all of them. Of about 53,000 clones in the sample, around four fifths were seen once. The sample comprised blood. The receptors here all came from a person between 18 and 75 years old in good health.

J is TRBJ1-1 and V is TRBV4-1; D is possibly TRBD1 (5 bases). Trimming cost V 6 bases and J 3 bases, with 14 bases left between them. The CDR3 sequence is 14 residues long. Germline CDR1 MGHRA, CDR2 YSYEKL. The CDR3 DNA follows: TGCGCCAGCAGTCAGGGAGGTGGGGACACTGAAGCTTTCTTT. Amino acid sequence: CASSQGGGDTEAFF.

This clone was seen more than once but under ten times. The genes are TRBV6-1 and TRBJ1-1; D unresolved. Looked up from germline, CDR1 is MNHNS and CDR2 is SASEGT. The V end was cut by 0 bases, the J end by 2 bases, with 10 bases between. The length of the CDR3 is 15 residues. CDR3 coding DNA: TGTGCCAGCAGTGAAGCTGGGGTCCCAAACACTGAAGCTTTCTTT. Translating gives CASSEAGVPNTEAFF.

By sample share, this clone is large. This chain joins TRBV15 and TRBJ1-2, with D possibly being TRBD1 (5 bases). Germline V gene sequence: CDR1 LNHNV, CDR2 YYDKDF (reference sequence). Trimming cost V 2 bases and J 5 bases, with 18 bases left between them. This CDR3 spans 16 amino acids. CDR3 in amino acids: CATSRYEDTEAYGYTF. CDR3 coding DNA: TGTGCCACCAGCAGATATGAGGACACGGAAGCATATGGCTACACCTTC.

The J gene is TRBJ1-4, the V gene TRBV27; 7 bases map to TRBD1. This CDR3 comprises 16 residues. J lost 4 bases, V lost 0 bases, and 5 bases had no gene match. CDR1 and CDR2 from the germline V gene are MNHEY and SMNVEV (reference sequence). The CDR3 is CASSLSRQGINEKLFF. The CDR3 DNA reads as TGTGCCAGCAGTTTATCGAGACAGGGCATTAATGAAAAACTGTTTTTT.

This sequence joins TRBV15 and TRBJ2-7; D ambiguous. V dropped 0 bases and J dropped 3 bases, with 3 bases sitting between them. The CDR3 is 12 residues long. Germline V CDR1 and CDR2: LNHNV, YYDKDF (reference sequence). In nucleotides, the CDR3 is TGTGCCACCAGCAGAGACTTCTACGAGCAGTACTTC. Translating it yields CATSRDFYEQYF.

The V and J genes are TRBV5-1 and TRBJ1-1; D is uncertain. Germline values: CDR1 SGHRS, CDR2 YFSETQ. The V and J ends lost 3 bases and 5 bases respectively, with 14 bases between them. The CDR3 length is 14 residues. CDR3 bases: TGCGCCAGCAGCTCCAGCCTCCCGGGGACTGAAGCTTTCTTT. This sequence encodes CASSSSLPGTEAFF.

The gene calls are TRBV4-1 and TRBJ2-5, with D unclear. Trimming pared 0 bases from V and 2 bases from J, leaving 10 bases between. The CDR3 covers 15 residues. The germline gives CDR1 MGHRA, CDR2 YSYEKL. In DNA, the CDR3 is TGCGCCAGCAGCCAAGAGGAGATGCGACAAGAGACCCAGTACTTC. Translating gives CASSQEEMRQETQYF.

The J gene is TRBJ1-6, the V gene TRBV6-6; unclear D gene. The CDR3 length is 12 residues. Germline V lookup: CDR1 MNHNY, CDR2 SVGAGI (reference sequence). V lost 10 bases, J lost 7 bases, and 11 bases lay in between. This CDR3 is CATGIPNSPLHF. The CDR3 coding sequence is TGTGCCACGGGGATACCGAATTCACCCCTCCACTTT.

Concerning this clone itself: Other DNA sequences in the sample encode the same CDR3. This chain connects TRBV6-5 to TRBJ1-2; D unclear. CDR1 MNHEY and CDR2 SVGAGI come from the germline V gene. V was clipped by 2 bases and J by 2 bases, with 9 bases between them. The CDR3 extends over 14 amino acids. The CDR3 DNA reads as TGTGCCAGCAGTTACCGAGCGGGGAACTATGGCTACACCTTC. Encoded protein: CASSYRAGNYGYTF.

This sequence joins TRBV5-1 and TRBJ1-2, with D maybe TRBD1 (5 bases). Germline-derived CDR1 and CDR2 are SGHRS and YFSETQ. The CDR3 totals 14 residues. Trimming cost V 0 bases and J 6 bases, with 12 bases left between them. The CDR3 DNA is TGCGCCAGCAGCTTGGGAGGCAGGGATGATGGCTACACCTTC. Amino acids: CASSLGGRDDGYTF. The whole variable domain, remainder taken from reference TRBV5-1 and TRBJ1-2, is KAGVTQTPRYLIKTRGQQVTLSCSPISGHRSVSWYQQTPGQGLQFLFEYFSETQRNKGNFPGRFSGRQFSNSRSEMNVSTLELGDSALYLCASSLGGRDDGYTFGSGTRLTVV.

This clone was found a few times. The V gene is TRBV9, the J gene TRBJ2-3, with D maybe TRBD2 (5 bases). The germline V gene has CDR1 SGDLS and CDR2 YYNGEE. V lost 0 bases and J 2 bases, leaving 10 bases between the germline ends. The CDR3 extends over 15 amino acids. CDR3 nucleotide sequence: TGTGCCAGCAGCGTAGACCAGCGGTACACAGATACGCAGTATTTT. It is translated as CASSVDQRYTDTQYF.

Only a few counts were recorded for this clone. The chain joins TRBV7-2 to TRBJ1-2, with D uncertain. The CDR3 loop spans 15 amino acids. Germline CDR1 is SGHTA and CDR2 is FQGNSA. Between the trimmed V and J ends, which lost 4 bases and 4 bases, there was a span of 16 bases. The chain's CDR3 is CASSSLLAVLYGYTF. The CDR3 DNA reads TGTGCCAGCAGCTCTTTGTTAGCGGTTCTCTATGGCTACACCTTC.

The genes are TRBV5-4 and TRBJ2-1; 12 bases are shared with TRBD1. CDR1 is SGHNT and CDR2 is YYREEE in the germline V gene (reference sequence). The length of the CDR3 is 16 residues. V shed 1 base and J 8 bases; nucleotides not matched to a gene: 7. The CDR3 region is CASSLPGQGAGDEQFF. CDR3 in DNA: TGTGCCAGCAGCTTGCCGGGACAGGGGGCTGGGGATGAGCAGTTCTTC.

The chain couples TRBV18 to TRBJ1-5; no firm D call. Germline V gene sequence: CDR1 KGHSH, CDR2 LQKENI. Trimming removed 4 bases at V and 6 bases at J, with 10 bases between. This CDR3 spans 13 amino acids. CDR3 in amino acids: CASSLEPGQPQHF. CDR3 DNA sequence: TGTGCCAGCTCACTCGAGCCGGGTCAGCCCCAGCATTTT.

V and J are TRBV10-1 and TRBJ1-2; D might be TRBD1 (5 bases). Deletions cut 9 bases from V and 6 bases from J, with 14 bases between. This CDR3 is built from 12 residues. The germline V gene encodes CDR1 WNHNN and CDR2 SYGVQD (reference sequence). CDR3 sequence: CARFDRNDGYTF. The CDR3 DNA reads TGCGCCAGATTCGACAGAAACGATGGCTACACCTTC.

The chain couples TRBV6-5 to TRBJ2-7; maybe TRBD1 (6 bases). The V end lost 7 bases, the J end lost 7 bases, and 17 bases lay between the germline ends. Germline CDR1 reads MNHEY; CDR2 reads SVGAGI. CDR3 length: 13 amino acids. The CDR3, as DNA: TGTGCCAGCAATCAGGGGTGGTTGGGTGAGCAGTACTTC. Translation: CASNQGWLGEQYF.

About this clone: Other DNA sequences in this specimen translate into the identical CDR3. The V call is TRBV14, the J call TRBJ2-6; D perhaps matches TRBD2 (5 bases). V was pared by 1 base and J by 0 bases, with 7 bases between. Germline CDR1 reads SGHDN; CDR2 reads FVKESK. There are 16 residues in the CDR3. CDR3 DNA: TGTGCCAGCAGCCAAGGAGGGTACTCTGGGGCCAACGTCCTGACTTTC. Its translation: CASSQGGYSGANVLTF.

This chain links TRBV5-6 with TRBJ1-2; no clear D gene. Trimming pared 0 bases from V and 0 bases from J, leaving 18 bases between. The CDR3 covers 18 residues. Looked up from germline, CDR1 is SGHDT and CDR2 is YYEEEE. The CDR3 coding sequence is TGTGCCAGCAGCTTGGGCCCCCTGCCAGCCGATACTAACTATGGCTACACCTTC. This encodes CASSLGPLPADTNYGYTF.

V usage is TRBV27 and J usage is TRBJ1-2; no reliable D call. Per the germline V gene, CDR1 is MNHEY and CDR2 is SMNVEV (reference sequence). Trimming shortened V by 2 bases and J by 4 bases, and 20 bases separated the two germline ends. The CDR3 spans 17 residues. The CDR3 region is CASSLVPRSTSLYGYTF. The CDR3 DNA reads as TGTGCCAGCAGTTTAGTTCCCAGGTCTACTTCTCTCTATGGCTACACCTTC.

This chain links TRBV5-4 with TRBJ2-5, with a tentative D call TRBD2 (6 bases). This CDR3 spans 14 amino acids. Per germline, CDR1 SGHNT and CDR2 YYREEE (reference sequence). Between the trimmed V and J ends, which lost 2 bases and 5 bases, there was a span of 13 bases. As DNA, the CDR3 is TGTGCCAGCAGCTTCATTGCGGCGGGGGAGACCCAGTACTTC. Encoded protein: CASSFIAAGETQYF.

The V gene is TRBV10-1, the J gene TRBJ1-1, with D hard to call. This CDR3 spans 13 amino acids. Deletions cut 6 bases from V and 6 bases from J, with 14 bases between. From germline, CDR1 is WNHNN and CDR2 SYGVQD (reference sequence). The CDR3 bases are TGCGCCAGCAGCGACGAACCCCTTTCTGAAGCTTTCTTT. Its protein product is CASSDEPLSEAFF.

This clone showed up just once. The chain recombines TRBV6-4 with TRBJ2-2; unclear D gene. Germline CDR1 is MRHNA and CDR2 is SNTAGT. Trimming left V 6 bases short and J 4 bases short, with 21 bases between. There are 17 residues in the CDR3. Written as DNA, the CDR3 is TGTGCCAGCAGCTCCGCACCCCTTCTAGTTGGCACCGGGGAGCTGTTTTTT. Protein: CASSSAPLLVGTGELFF.

The chain employs TRBV30 and TRBJ2-6, with D perhaps TRBD2 (6 bases). This CDR3 is 18 amino acids long. Germline V gene data show CDR1 as GTSNPN and CDR2 as SVGIG (reference sequence). Between the trimmed V and J ends, which lost 2 bases and 0 bases, there was a span of 17 bases. The CDR3, as DNA: TGTGCCTGGAGTAATGGTCCGGGACTTAGCTCTGGGGCCAACGTCCTGACTTTC. It translates to CAWSNGPGLSSGANVLTF. Using reference TRBV30 and TRBJ2-6 for the parts outside the CDR3, the full variable domain is SQTIHQWPATLVQPVGSPLSLECTVEGTSNPNLYWYRQAAGRGLQLLFYSVGIGQISSEVPQNLSASRPQDRQFILSSKKLLLSDSGFYLCAWSNGPGLSSGANVLTFGAGSRLTVL.

This clone has just a few counts. The chain uses TRBV30 and TRBJ2-7; 12 bases map to TRBD2. Germline V gene lookup returns CDR1 GTSNPN and CDR2 SVGIG (reference sequence). Unmatched junction bases numbered 2, after V lost 8 bases and J lost 0 bases. The CDR3 totals 13 residues. This CDR3 reads CAGLAGSSYEQYF. CDR3 coding DNA: TGTGCCGGACTAGCGGGAAGCTCCTACGAGCAGTACTTC.

The CDR3 DNA reads as TGTGCCAGCAGCTCGGGGGGGCGAATGAACACTGAAGCTTTCTTT. It yields the protein CASSSGGRMNTEAFF. This chain joins TRBV5-6 and TRBJ1-1, with D perhaps matching TRBD1 (6 bases). V was cut by 3 bases and J by 0 bases, with 12 bases left in between. The CDR3 runs to 15 residues. The germline gives CDR1 SGHDT, CDR2 YYEEEE.

This clone was detected once. The V call is TRBV7-6, the J call TRBJ2-1; 7 bases fit TRBD2. Looked up from germline, CDR1 is SGHVS and CDR2 is FNYEAQ. The CDR3 has 16 residues. V lost 4 bases to trimming and J lost 7 bases; unmatched junction nucleotides: 13. CDR3 sequence reads: CASSSTGGSGYNEQFF. In DNA, the CDR3 is TGTGCCAGCAGCTCCACGGGCGGGAGTGGGTATAATGAGCAGTTCTTC.

The chain carries TRBV2 and TRBJ2-5; D perhaps matches TRBD2 (5 bases). CDR1 and CDR2 (germline): SNHLY, FYNNEI. Trimming left V 8 bases short and J 3 bases short, with 13 bases between. The CDR3 contains 13 residues. CDR3 sequence: CASGAGLKETQYF. The CDR3, as DNA: TGTGCCAGCGGCGCGGGTCTTAAAGAGACCCAGTACTTC.

The gene calls are TRBV2 and TRBJ1-2; the match to TRBD1 covers 7 bases. CDR1 is SNHLY and CDR2 is FYNNEI in the germline V gene. The CDR3 has 14 residues. Germline trimming cut 6 bases from V and 4 bases from J; bases unmatched to any gene: 8. The CDR3 DNA reads TGTGCCAGCAGGAGGCAGGGGGGAGGCTATGGCTACACCTTC. Its translation is CASRRQGGGYGYTF.

The chain recombines TRBV5-1 with TRBJ2-1; D is possibly TRBD2 (5 bases). Per the germline V gene, CDR1 is SGHRS and CDR2 is YFSETQ. Trimming took off 3 bases at V and 3 bases at J, with 13 bases between the two ends. The CDR3 spans 15 residues. Written as DNA, the CDR3 is TGCGCCAGCAGCTCTGTCGGCGGGCACTACAATGAGCAGTTCTTC. The encoded protein is CASSSVGGHYNEQFF. The variable domain in full, completed from reference TRBV5-1 and TRBJ2-1, reads KAGVTQTPRYLIKTRGQQVTLSCSPISGHRSVSWYQQTPGQGLQFLFEYFSETQRNKGNFPGRFSGRQFSNSRSEMNVSTLELGDSALYLCASSSVGGHYNEQFFGPGTRLTVL.

The J gene is TRBJ1-1, the V gene TRBV5-1, with D possibly matching TRBD1 (6 bases). This CDR3 comprises 16 residues. Germline V gives CDR1 SGHRS, CDR2 YFSETQ. V lost 0 bases and J 6 bases, leaving 18 bases between the germline ends. The CDR3 DNA follows: TGCGCCAGCAGCTTGGCCGACGTTACAGGGAGCCCTGAAGCTTTCTTT. Amino acids: CASSLADVTGSPEAFF.

This clone was seen a single time. This chain joins TRBV4-1 and TRBJ1-2; TRBD1 is a possible D gene (5 bases). The V end was cut by 0 bases, the J end by 5 bases, with 16 bases between. CDR1 is MGHRA, CDR2 YSYEKL, per germline. The CDR3 length is 16 residues. The CDR3 DNA reads TGCGCCAGCAGCCAAGAACCTACAGGTACAATTTATGGCTACACCTTC. It is translated as CASSQEPTGTIYGYTF.

The J gene is TRBJ1-1, the V gene TRBV19, with D maybe TRBD1 (6 bases). There are 12 residues in the CDR3. Germline assignment: CDR1 LNHDA and CDR2 SQIVND (reference sequence). V shed 5 bases and J shed 11 bases, with 15 bases lying between them. The CDR3 region has the DNA TGTGCCAGTAGTGCCCGACAGGAAGAGGCTTTCTTT. Its translation: CASSARQEEAFF.